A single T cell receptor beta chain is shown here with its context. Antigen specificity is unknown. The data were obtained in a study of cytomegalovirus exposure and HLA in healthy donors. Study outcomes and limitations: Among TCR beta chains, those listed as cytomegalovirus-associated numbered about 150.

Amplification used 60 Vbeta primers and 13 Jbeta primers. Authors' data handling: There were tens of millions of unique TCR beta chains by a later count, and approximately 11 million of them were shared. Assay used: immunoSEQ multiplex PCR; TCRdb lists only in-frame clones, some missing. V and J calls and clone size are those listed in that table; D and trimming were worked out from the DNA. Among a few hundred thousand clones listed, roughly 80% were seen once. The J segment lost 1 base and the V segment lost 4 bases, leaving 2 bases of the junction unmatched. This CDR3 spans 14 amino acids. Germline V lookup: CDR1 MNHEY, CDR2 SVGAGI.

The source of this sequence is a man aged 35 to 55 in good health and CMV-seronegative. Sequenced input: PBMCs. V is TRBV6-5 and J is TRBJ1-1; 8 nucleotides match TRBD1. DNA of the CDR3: TGTGCCAGCAGTTTCGGGACAGGGAACACTGAAGCTTTCTTT. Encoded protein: CASSFGTGNTEAFF.